This T cell receptor beta chain was found in a study of T cell repertoires in cytomegalovirus infection. Overall study: CMV infection plus the matching HLA type was flagged by public TCR beta signatures.

From germline, CDR1 is MNHEY and CDR2 SVGEGT. The CDR3 is 13 residues long. The V gene lost 6 bases and the J gene lost 8 bases, with 16 bases spanning the gap. Via MiXCR, TCRdb re-called the reads, giving one row per CDR3 protein. Found here are hundreds of thousands of distinct CDR3 sequences, roughly 30% of them singletons; the top ten hold about an eighth. A remark on this clonotype: No antigen is known for it.

Sequenced material: cultured CD8+ T cells from PBMCs, taken from culture after CMV antigen stimulation. The rearrangement links TRBV6-2 or TRBV6-3 to TRBJ1-2; D gene uncertain. This TCR was sampled from a human donor in good health (CMV status not recorded). Some clones in this sample may be carry-over from other donors' samples. The CDR3 bases are TGTGCCAGCAGGCGAGCATATGGGTACGGCTACACCTTC. Protein sequence: CASRRAYGYGYTF.